Many counts were recorded for the clone carrying this T cell receptor beta chain. These data come from a study of patients and donors after allogeneic stem cell transplantation. TCRdb reprocessed the RT-PCR reads via MiXCR and lists one record per CDR3 protein. The sample includes some 230,000 distinct CDR3 sequences, around an eighth of them seen just once. After removal of 4 bases from V and 9 bases from J, the junction contained 8 bases not matched to a gene. Per the germline V gene, CDR1 is SGHRS and CDR2 is YFSETQ. The CDR3 has 15 amino acids. The receptor's source is a human donor who was either an allogeneic HSCT recipient or a stem cell or donor lymphocyte infusion donor (not recorded which). It is not recorded whose cells these are; they may come from a transplant donor. The sample was blood, either unsorted or a sorted T cell fraction (not recorded which). The rearrangement uses TRBV5-1 and TRBJ2-4; 12 positions match TRBD1. CDR3 residues: CASSLAGTGGVIQYF. CDR3 nucleotides: TGCGCCAGCAGCCTCGCCGGGACAGGGGGCGTCATTCAGTACTTC.